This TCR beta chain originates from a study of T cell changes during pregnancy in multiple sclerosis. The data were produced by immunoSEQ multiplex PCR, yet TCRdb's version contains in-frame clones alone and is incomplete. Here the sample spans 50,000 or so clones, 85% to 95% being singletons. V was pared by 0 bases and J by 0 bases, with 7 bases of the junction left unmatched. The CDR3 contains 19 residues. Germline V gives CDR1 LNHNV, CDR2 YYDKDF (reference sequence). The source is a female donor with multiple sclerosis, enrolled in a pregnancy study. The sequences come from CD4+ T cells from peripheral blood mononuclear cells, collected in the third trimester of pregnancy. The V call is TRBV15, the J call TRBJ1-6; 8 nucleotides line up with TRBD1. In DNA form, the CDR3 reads TGTGCCACCAGCAGAGATGTGGGACAGGCTGGCTCCTATAATTCACCCCTCCACTTT. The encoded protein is CATSRDVGQAGSYNSPLHF.